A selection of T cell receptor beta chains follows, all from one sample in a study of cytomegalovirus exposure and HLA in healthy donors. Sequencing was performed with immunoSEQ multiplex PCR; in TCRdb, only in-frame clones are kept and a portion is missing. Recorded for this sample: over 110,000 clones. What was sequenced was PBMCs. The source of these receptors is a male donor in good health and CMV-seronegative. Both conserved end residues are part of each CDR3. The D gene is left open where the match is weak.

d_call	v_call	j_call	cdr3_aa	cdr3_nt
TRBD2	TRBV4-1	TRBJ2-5	CASSQAIVGLAEGETQYF	TGCGCCAGCAGCCAGGCTATTGTAGGACTAGCGGAAGGAGAGACCCAGTACTTC
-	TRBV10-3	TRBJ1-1	CAISETVNTEAFF	TGTGCCATCAGTGAGACAGTCAACACTGAAGCTTTCTTT
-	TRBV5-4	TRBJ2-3	CASSHTDTQYF	TGTGCCAGCAGCCACACAGATACGCAGTATTTT
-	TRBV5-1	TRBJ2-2	CASSLTETGELFF	TGCGCCAGCAGCTTAACAGAAACCGGGGAGCTGTTTTTT
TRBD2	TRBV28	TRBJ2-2	CASLVQRGGTGELFF	TGTGCCAGCTTGGTCCAGCGGGGAGGCACCGGGGAGCTGTTTTTT
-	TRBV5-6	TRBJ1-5	CASSMYREGSNQPQHF	TGTGCCAGCAGCATGTACAGGGAAGGTAGCAATCAGCCCCAGCATTTT
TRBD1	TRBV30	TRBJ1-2	CAWSLNRGLGYTF	TGTGCCTGGAGTTTAAACAGGGGGCTCGGCTACACCTTC
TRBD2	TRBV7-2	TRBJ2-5	CASSSGLAGGQETQYF	TGTGCCAGCAGCTCGGGACTAGCGGGGGGCCAAGAGACCCAGTACTTC
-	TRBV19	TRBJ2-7	CASSADSLREQYF	TGTGCCAGTAGTGCAGACAGCTTACGAGAGCAGTACTTC
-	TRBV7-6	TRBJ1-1	CASSLGTVNTEAFF	TGTGCCAGCAGCTTAGGGACAGTGAACACTGAAGCTTTCTTT
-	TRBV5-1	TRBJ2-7	CASSEDYEQYF	TGCGCCAGCAGCGAGGACTACGAGCAGTACTTC
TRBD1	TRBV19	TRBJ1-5	CASSIGSDRPYQPQHF	TGTGCCAGTAGTATAGGGTCGGACAGGCCCTATCAGCCCCAGCATTTT
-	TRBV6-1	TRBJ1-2	CASSEWTRALNYGYTF	TGTGCCAGCAGTGAATGGACGAGGGCCCTTAACTATGGCTACACCTTC
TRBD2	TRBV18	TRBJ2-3	CASSPPGSLAVSTDTQYF	TGTGCCAGCTCACCACCGGGGAGTCTAGCGGTGAGCACAGATACGCAGTATTTT
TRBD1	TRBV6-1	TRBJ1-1	CASSEGPYRGGWTEAFF	TGTGCCAGCAGTGAGGGACCCTACAGGGGCGGTTGGACTGAAGCTTTCTTT
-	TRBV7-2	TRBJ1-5	CASSFAIDRPQHF	TGTGCCAGCAGCTTCGCGATAGATCGGCCCCAGCATTTT
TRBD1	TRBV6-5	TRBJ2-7	CASSLRQGRSYEQYF	TGTGCCAGCAGCCTCCGACAGGGTCGCTCCTACGAGCAGTACTTC
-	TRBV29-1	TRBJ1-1	CSGRGGRDTEDFF	TGCAGCGGACGAGGAGGAAGGGACACTGAAGATTTCTTT
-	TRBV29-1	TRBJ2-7	CSVGSPQQRHEQYF	TGCAGCGTTGGGTCCCCTCAGCAGCGGCACGAGCAGTACTTC
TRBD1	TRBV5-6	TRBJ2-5	CASRPGQGPETQYF	TGTGCCAGCAGGCCGGGACAGGGACCGGAGACCCAGTACTTC
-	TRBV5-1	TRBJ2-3	CASSLSGPSTDTQYF	TGCGCCAGCAGCCTAAGCGGCCCTAGCACAGATACGCAGTATTTT
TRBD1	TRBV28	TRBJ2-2	CASSSTPVGTGKFGELFF	TGTGCCAGCAGTTCCACTCCTGTCGGGACAGGAAAATTCGGGGAGCTGTTTTTT
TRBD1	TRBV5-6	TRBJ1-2	CASSLVATGEGGYTF	TGTGCCAGCAGCTTGGTCGCGACAGGGGAAGGTGGCTACACCTTC
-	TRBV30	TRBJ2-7	CAWSANIPYEQYF	TGTGCCTGGAGTGCCAACATTCCCTACGAGCAGTACTTC
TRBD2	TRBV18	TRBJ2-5	CASSPPRGGGALKTQYF	TGTGCCAGCTCACCACCGCGAGGCGGGGGGGCCTTGAAGACCCAGTACTTC
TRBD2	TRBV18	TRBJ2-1	CASSGASGSSEQFF	TGTGCCAGCTCAGGCGCTAGCGGGAGTAGTGAGCAGTTCTTC
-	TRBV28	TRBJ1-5	CASTAQGRSQPQHF	TGTGCCAGCACGGCACAGGGACGGAGTCAGCCCCAGCATTTT
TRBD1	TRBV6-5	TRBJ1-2	CASGTGESGGYTF	TGTGCCAGCGGTACAGGGGAAAGCGGTGGCTACACCTTC
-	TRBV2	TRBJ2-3	CASTQVLSTDTQYF	TGTGCCAGCACGCAGGTCCTAAGCACAGATACGCAGTATTTT
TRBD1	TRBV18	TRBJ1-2	CASSPGDRASGYTF	TGTGCCAGCTCACCAGGCGACAGGGCCTCTGGCTACACCTTC
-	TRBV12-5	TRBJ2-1	CASGLYSRNEQFF	TGTGCTAGTGGTCTGTACAGCCGCAATGAGCAGTTCTTC
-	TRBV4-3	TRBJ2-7	CASSQDPGIEQYF	TGCGCCAGCAGCCAAGATCCGGGGATCGAGCAGTACTTC
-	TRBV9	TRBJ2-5	CASSVGGGETQYF	TGTGCCAGCAGCGTAGGGGGAGGAGAGACCCAGTACTTC
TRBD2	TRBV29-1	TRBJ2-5	CSAAGGRETQYF	TGCAGCGCGGCGGGGGGGCGGGAGACCCAGTACTTC
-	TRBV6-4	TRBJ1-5	CAGRVRAKYSNQPQHF	TGTGCCGGCAGGGTGAGGGCAAAGTATAGCAATCAGCCCCAGCATTTT
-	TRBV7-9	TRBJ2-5	CASSLRELTETQYF	TGTGCCAGCAGCTTGAGGGAGTTGACAGAGACCCAGTACTTC
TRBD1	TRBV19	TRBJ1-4	CASSLSDRGAEKLFF	TGTGCCAGTAGTCTATCCGACAGGGGCGCTGAAAAACTGTTTTTT
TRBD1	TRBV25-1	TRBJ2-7	CASNPDRGVLDEQYF	TGTGCCAGCAACCCGGACAGGGGAGTTTTGGACGAGCAGTACTTC
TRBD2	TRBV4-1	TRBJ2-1	CASSQVKETSGYNEQFF	TGCGCCAGCAGCCAAGTAAAGGAGACTAGCGGCTACAATGAGCAGTTCTTC
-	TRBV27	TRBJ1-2	CASSLSSRGAYGYTF	TGTGCCAGCAGTTTAAGTTCCCGGGGAGCCTATGGCTACACCTTC
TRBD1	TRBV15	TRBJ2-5	CATGRTGGELFQETQYF	TGTGCCACCGGACGGACAGGGGGCGAACTCTTCCAAGAGACCCAGTACTTC
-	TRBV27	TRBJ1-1	CASSSRGNTEAFF	TGTGCCAGCAGTTCCAGGGGAAACACTGAAGCTTTCTTT
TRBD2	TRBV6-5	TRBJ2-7	CASSYGAGAAYEQYF	TGTGCCAGCAGTTACGGAGCGGGGGCTGCCTACGAGCAGTACTTC
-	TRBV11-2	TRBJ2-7	CASSFSGEGEQYF	TGTGCCAGCAGCTTCTCAGGGGAGGGCGAGCAGTACTTC
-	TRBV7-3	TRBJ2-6	CASSLRRAGANVLTF	TGTGCCAGCAGCTTACGGAGGGCTGGGGCCAACGTCCTGACTTTC
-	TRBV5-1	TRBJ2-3	CASSLGQLSTDTQYF	TGCGCCAGCAGCCTCGGACAGCTATCCACAGATACGCAGTATTTT
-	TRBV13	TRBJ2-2	CASSLPSGQNTGELFF	TGTGCCAGCAGCTTACCATCCGGACAGAACACCGGGGAGCTGTTTTTT
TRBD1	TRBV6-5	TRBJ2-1	CASSSGQASYNEQFF	TGTGCCAGCAGCTCTGGACAGGCCTCCTACAATGAGCAGTTCTTC
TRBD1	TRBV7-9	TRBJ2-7	CASSLVGQGAHEQYF	TGTGCCAGCAGCTTAGTGGGACAGGGGGCCCACGAGCAGTACTTC
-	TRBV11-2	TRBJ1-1	CASSLSAREGAFF	TGTGCCAGCAGCCTCTCCGCCCGGGAGGGAGCTTTCTTT
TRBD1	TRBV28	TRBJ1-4	CASSFYTGATNEKLFF	TGTGCCAGCAGTTTTTACACAGGGGCTACTAATGAAAAACTGTTTTTT
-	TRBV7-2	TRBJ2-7	CASSLRFYSYEQYF	TGTGCCAGCAGCTTGCGGTTCTACTCCTACGAGCAGTACTTC
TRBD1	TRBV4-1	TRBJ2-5	CASSLGDRGTETQYF	TGCGCCAGCAGCCTAGGGGACAGGGGGACGGAGACCCAGTACTTC
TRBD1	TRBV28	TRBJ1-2	CASSSQDRVDYGYTF	TGTGCCAGCAGTTCCCAGGACAGGGTCGACTATGGCTACACCTTC
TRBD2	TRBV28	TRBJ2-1	CASSMGLAGAQEQFF	TGTGCCAGCAGTATGGGACTAGCGGGGGCCCAGGAGCAGTTCTTC
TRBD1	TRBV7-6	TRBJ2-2	CASSVPGQYTGELFF	TGTGCCAGCAGCGTACCGGGACAGTATACCGGGGAGCTGTTTTTT
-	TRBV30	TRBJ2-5	CAWSVRTGETQYF	TGTGCCTGGAGTGTACGGACGGGGGAGACCCAGTACTTC
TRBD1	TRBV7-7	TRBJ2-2	CASSLEDRGAGELFF	TGTGCTAGCAGCTTAGAGGACAGGGGCGCCGGGGAGCTGTTTTTT